This TCR beta chain stems from a study of blood T cell repertoires in COVID-19 (dated by TCRdb to about 2020). For context, the study as a whole: The collaborator samples originated in the United States, Italy and Spain and spanned the acute and convalescent phases of COVID-19. Samples were obtained from the ongoing ImmuneRACE study (first 160 participants) and from about 1,300 subjects provided by 6 global collaborators. Nearly every sample came with metadata listing a de-identified subject ID, COVID-19 status, age in years and sex. The prospective study material was composed of cDNA or gDNA derived from T cells, B-cell-depleted T cells, or PBMCs. A freely available public database, intended as a resource for researchers studying the immune response to SARS-CoV-2, is where the repertoires were released. Deeply sampled blood TCRbeta repertoires from subjects exposed to, actively infected with, or recovered from COVID-19 were included in the dataset. Where HLA class I and class II types were available, the types were taken from metadata supplied by the sample provider, not from assay-based typing.

With respect to this clone: No cognate antigen has been identified for it. Within one base of it there is no much larger clone, and no base qualities were kept.

The germline V and J ends show losses of 0 bases and 3 bases respectively, and no gene match explains 2 bases of the junction. Taken from cysteine to phenylalanine, the CDR3 has 16 residues. This entry keeps only the CDR3 DNA: 48 bases, framed from base 1. CDR1 SGDLS and CDR2 YYNGEE are derived from the germline V gene. Each collaborating institution followed its own protocols to collect whole blood in K2EDTA tubes. For TCRbeta analysis, collaborator samples were shipped as frozen whole blood, as isolated PBMCs, or as DNA extracted from either sample type. TCRbeta CDR3 regions were amplified from genomic DNA using the immunoSEQ Assay, a bias-controlled multiplex PCR. Regarding the original processing steps: The number of nucleated cells in each sample was estimated by amplification of reference gene primers within the assay. To quantify the absolute abundance of each unique TCRbeta CDR3 rearrangement, sequence reads were collapsed and filtered. For each sample, productive Simpson clonality was calculated as the square root of Simpson's diversity index over productive rearrangements. Entries here come from immuneACCESS through TCRdb and include only in-frame sequences with V and J called. Some clones fail to appear in such tables; in the studies checked, an unresolved V gene covers under half of the shortfall, and the cause of the remainder is unknown. Clonal size and the V and J genes are those of that table, whereas D and trimming came from the DNA. The table for this sample lists more than 15,000 clones; 86% of them were counted only once. The ten largest clones capture less than 20% of the sample.

The paper's findings and limits, for the study overall: Clinical and demographic metadata were provided uncurated, with the amount varying by source and participant.

The chain is assembled from TRBV9 and TRBJ2-1; TRBD1 fits 11 bases in the junction. This sequence was found in a human donor with active COVID-19. The donor label of this sample is uncertain. The sample taken for sequencing was peripheral blood. The CDR3 here reads CASSVGGQGDYNEQFF. The bases are TGTGCCAGCAGCGTAGGGGGACAGGGGGACTACAATGAGCAGTTCTTC.